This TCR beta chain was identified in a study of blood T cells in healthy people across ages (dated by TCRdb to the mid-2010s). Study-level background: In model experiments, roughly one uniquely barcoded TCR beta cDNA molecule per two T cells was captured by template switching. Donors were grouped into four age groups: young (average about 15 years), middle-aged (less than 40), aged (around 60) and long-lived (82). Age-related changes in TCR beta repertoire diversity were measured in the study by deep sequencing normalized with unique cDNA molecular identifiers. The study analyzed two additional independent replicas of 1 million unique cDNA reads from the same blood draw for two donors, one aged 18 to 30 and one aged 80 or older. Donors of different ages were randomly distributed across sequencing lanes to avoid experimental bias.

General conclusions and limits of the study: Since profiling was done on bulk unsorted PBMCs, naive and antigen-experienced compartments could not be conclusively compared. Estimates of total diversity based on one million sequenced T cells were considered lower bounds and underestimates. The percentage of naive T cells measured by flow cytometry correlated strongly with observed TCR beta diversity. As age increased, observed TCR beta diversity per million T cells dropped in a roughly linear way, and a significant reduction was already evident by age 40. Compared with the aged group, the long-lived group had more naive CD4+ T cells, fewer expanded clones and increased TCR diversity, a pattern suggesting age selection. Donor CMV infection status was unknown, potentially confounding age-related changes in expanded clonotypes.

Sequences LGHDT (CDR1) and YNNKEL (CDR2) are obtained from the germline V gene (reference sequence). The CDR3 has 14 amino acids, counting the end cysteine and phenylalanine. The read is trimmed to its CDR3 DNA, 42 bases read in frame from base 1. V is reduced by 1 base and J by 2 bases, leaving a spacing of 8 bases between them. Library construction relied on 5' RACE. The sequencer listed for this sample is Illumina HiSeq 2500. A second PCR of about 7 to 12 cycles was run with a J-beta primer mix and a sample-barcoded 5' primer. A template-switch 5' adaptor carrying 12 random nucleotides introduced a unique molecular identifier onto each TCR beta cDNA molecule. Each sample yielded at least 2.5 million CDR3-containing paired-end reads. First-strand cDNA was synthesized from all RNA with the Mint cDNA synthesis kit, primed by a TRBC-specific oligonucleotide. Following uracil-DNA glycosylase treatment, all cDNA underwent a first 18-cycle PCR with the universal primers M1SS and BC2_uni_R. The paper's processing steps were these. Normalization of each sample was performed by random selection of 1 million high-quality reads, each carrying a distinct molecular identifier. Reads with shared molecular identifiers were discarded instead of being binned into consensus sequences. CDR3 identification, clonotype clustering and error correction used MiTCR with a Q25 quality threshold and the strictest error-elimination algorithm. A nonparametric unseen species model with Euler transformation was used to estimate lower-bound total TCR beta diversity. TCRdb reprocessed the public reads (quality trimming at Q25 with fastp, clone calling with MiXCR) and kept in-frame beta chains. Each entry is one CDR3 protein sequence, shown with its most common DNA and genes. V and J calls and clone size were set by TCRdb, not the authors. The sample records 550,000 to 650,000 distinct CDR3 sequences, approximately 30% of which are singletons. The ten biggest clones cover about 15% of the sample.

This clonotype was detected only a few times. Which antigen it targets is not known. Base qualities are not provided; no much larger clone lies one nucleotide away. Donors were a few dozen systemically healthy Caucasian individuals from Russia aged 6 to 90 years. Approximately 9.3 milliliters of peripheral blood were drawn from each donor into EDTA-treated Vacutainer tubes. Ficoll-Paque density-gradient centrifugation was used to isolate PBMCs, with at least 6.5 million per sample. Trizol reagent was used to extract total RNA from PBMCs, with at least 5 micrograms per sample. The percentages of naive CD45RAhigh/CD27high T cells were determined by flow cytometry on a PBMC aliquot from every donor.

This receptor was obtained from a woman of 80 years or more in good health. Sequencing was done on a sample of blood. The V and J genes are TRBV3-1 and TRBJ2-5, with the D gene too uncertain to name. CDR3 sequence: CASSQVHGQETQYF. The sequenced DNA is TGTGCCAGCAGCCAAGTGCACGGACAAGAGACCCAGTACTTC.